The 5 T cell receptor beta chains below all came from one sample that was sequenced in a study of blood T cell repertoires in COVID-19. Generated by immunoSEQ multiplex PCR, the TCRdb table keeps only in-frame clones and is missing some. The sample comprises around 84,000 clones, 70% to 90% of which are singletons, and approximately 4.5% rests with the top ten. The sequenced material came from peripheral blood. The receptor set was obtained from a man aged 45-65 years with active COVID-19.

The genes are TRBV11-1 and TRBJ2-7, with 7 bases aligning to TRBD1. CDR3 size: 14 residues. V lost 4 bases and J lost 3; bases outside the gene matches: 6. Germline V gene lookup returns CDR1 SGHAT and CDR2 FQDESV (reference sequence). The CDR3 loop reads CASSYRGQFYEQYF. DNA for the CDR3: TGTGCCAGCAGCTACCGGGGACAGTTCTACGAGCAGTACTTC.

This chain links TRBV7-8 with TRBJ1-4; 9 bases map to TRBD1. Looked up from germline, CDR1 is SGHVS and CDR2 is FQNEAQ. V lost 5 bases to trimming and J lost 7 bases; unmatched junction nucleotides: 5. The CDR3 consists of 14 residues. The CDR3 protein is CASSRRTGAEKLFF. For the CDR3, the DNA is TGTGCCAGCAGCCGGAGGACAGGGGCTGAAAAACTGTTTTTT.

The chain couples TRBV2 to TRBJ2-5; 7 positions agree with TRBD2. This CDR3 is 13 amino acids long. J was trimmed by 2 bases and V by 8 bases; bases with no gene match: 5. The germline V gene encodes CDR1 SNHLY and CDR2 FYNNEI. The CDR3 here is CASRTSVQETQYF. The CDR3 DNA is TGTGCCAGCCGAACTAGCGTGCAAGAGACCCAGTACTTC.

This clone was found once. This chain links TRBV18 with TRBJ2-7; D gene unclear. V dropped 4 bases and J dropped 3 bases, with 13 bases sitting between them. Per germline, CDR1 KGHSH and CDR2 LQKENI. This CDR3 region has 14 residues. Here the CDR3 reads CASSRSSDGYEQYF. In DNA form, the CDR3 reads TGTGCCAGCTCACGGAGCAGTGATGGCTACGAGCAGTACTTC.

The J gene is TRBJ2-3, the V gene TRBV5-1; TRBD2 aligns across 10 bases. Germline trimming cut 4 bases from V and 3 bases from J; bases unmatched to any gene: 8. Germline V gene sequence: CDR1 SGHRS, CDR2 YFSETQ. This CDR3 has 16 residues. The CDR3 loop is CASSRTSLAGTDTQYF. The CDR3 bases are TGCGCCAGCAGCCGCACGTCACTAGCGGGGACAGATACGCAGTATTTT.